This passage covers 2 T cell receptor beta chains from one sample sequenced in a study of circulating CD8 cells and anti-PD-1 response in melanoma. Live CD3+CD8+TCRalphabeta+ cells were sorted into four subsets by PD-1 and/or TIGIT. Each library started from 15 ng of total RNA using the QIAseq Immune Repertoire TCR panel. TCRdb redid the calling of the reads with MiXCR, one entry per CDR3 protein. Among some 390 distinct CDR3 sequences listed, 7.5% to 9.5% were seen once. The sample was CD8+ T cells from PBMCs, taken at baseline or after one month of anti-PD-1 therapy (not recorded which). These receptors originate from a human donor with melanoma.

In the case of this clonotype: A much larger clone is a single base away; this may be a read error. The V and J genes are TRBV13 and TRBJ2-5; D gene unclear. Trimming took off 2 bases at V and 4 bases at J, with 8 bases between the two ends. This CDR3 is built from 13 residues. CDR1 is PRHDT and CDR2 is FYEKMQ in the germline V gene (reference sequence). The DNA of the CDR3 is TGTGCCAGCAGCTTATGGGCGGTAGAGACCCAGTACTTC. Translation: CASSLWAVETQYF.

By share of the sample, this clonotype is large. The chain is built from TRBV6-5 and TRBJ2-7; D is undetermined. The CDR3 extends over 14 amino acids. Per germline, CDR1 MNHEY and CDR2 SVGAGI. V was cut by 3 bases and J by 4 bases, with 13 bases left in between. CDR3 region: CASSYGRKPYEQYF. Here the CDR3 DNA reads TGTGCCAGCAGTTATGGCAGGAAACCTTACGAGCAGTACTTC.